This T cell receptor (beta chain) was captured by sequencing in a study of shared T cell receptors in the human thymus (dated by TCRdb to about 2021). Regarding the complete study: The study examined how the human thymus generates shared, self-reactive T-cell receptor alpha chains.

A word on this clone: It has no known antigen specificity. No quality values exist for individual bases; no much larger clone is one base distant.

CDR3 length: 14 amino acids, cysteine to phenylalanine. The retained sequence is limited to the CDR3, 42 bases, with the frame set at the first base. The V end loses 0 bases and the J end loses 4 bases, and a stretch of 7 bases separates them. CDR1 and CDR2 were assigned from the germline V gene as SGHDT and YYEEEE. Library construction relied on the immunoSEQ multiplex PCR assay. TCRdb mirrors the immuneACCESS table, restricted to in-frame sequences. Some clones are absent from its copies; in checked studies, under half trace to an unresolved V gene, and the reason for the others is unknown. This sample holds approximately 660,000 clones; roughly 90% were observed only once. The top ten clonotypes cover approximately 0.01% of the sample. This sample also appeared in a second study, on human thymus T cells. As that second study puts it: In Finland, the donors were immunologically healthy infants who were having open corrective cardiac surgery for congenital heart defects. Thymus tissue was collected as surgical resects that were removed during corrective cardiac surgery. V and J gene segment usage appeared biased in both thymic and peripheral blood repertoires. The related research found that thymic TCR repertoires overlapped highly between unrelated individuals. TCR alpha and beta repertoires from under 10 infant thymus samples and four related peripheral blood samples were characterized in the study. Donor ages ranging from about 7 to 250 days were recorded, and a handful of male and a couple of female infants were included in the cohort. Thymocytes were released mechanically from tissue and stored at -70 °C as pellets of 10-30 million cells. A QIAsymphony instrument was used to extract genomic DNA from frozen cell pellets. Using the immunoSEQ multiplex PCR assay, the TCRB and TCRAD loci were amplified from a standardized quantity of quality-controlled genomic DNA. Amplicons spanned the V(D)J region at a length sufficient to cover the CDR3 and identify V and J genes. Through the commercial immunoSEQ service, the amplicons were sequenced on an Illumina platform. Primer bias and sequencing errors were corrected using previously described methods, and TCRAD and TCRB definitions followed the IMGT database. Analysis of the repertoires was done with immunoSEQ Analyzer 3.0 and VDJTools and included basic statistics, V/J segment usage, diversity estimates, rarefaction and pairwise overlap. To estimate diversity, the Chao1, ChaoE, Efron-Thisted, Shannon and inverse Simpson indices were applied, and diversity was also estimated on datasets down-sampled to the smallest sample. Repertoire overlap was assessed by strict matching of CDR3 nucleotide sequence, V gene and J gene, and clustering was done by Jaccard-based multidimensional scaling. On average, thymus samples gave 750,000 to 950,000 unique TCRB clonotypes, whereas blood samples gave around 80,000.

Sequences were obtained from thymocytes. This receptor was obtained from a boy less than two years old with a congenital heart defect. Donor details come from another sample of the same person, matched by shared clones. The V gene is TRBV5-6 and the J gene is TRBJ2-2; the D gene remains uncertain. Read as DNA, the sequence is TGTGCCAGCAGCTTGGGGTCAGGCACCGGGGAGCTGTTTTTT. Its protein is CASSLGSGTGELFF.